These T cell receptor beta chains were read from a single sample in a study of response to subunit inactivated influenza vaccine. One entry per CDR3 protein, called by TCRdb with MiXCR from the RT-PCR reads. The sample shows 200,000 to 250,000 distinct CDR3 sequences, 10% to 15% of them seen only once. Sequencing was performed on non-naive T cells sorted from PBMCs, taken 14 to 15 days before vaccination. The receptors stem from a man aged 45-65 years who received an inactivated influenza vaccine. Each CDR3 is given with its conserved first and last residue. The order of the fields is V gene, clone size, J gene, D gene, CDR3 DNA, CDR3 protein. A D gene is named only where the DNA matches it firmly. For some rows the clone size is stated as once, few or many, or as a class when expanded; others skip it.

>TRBV12-3/TRBV12-4|few|TRBJ1-5|TRBD1
TGTGCCAGCGCCAGGGGTGGGACAGGGGGGAATCAGCCCCAGCATTTT
CASARGGTGGNQPQHF
>TRBV20-1|-|TRBJ2-7|-
TGCAGTGCTAGGTCATCCGGGACAAGCTACGAGCAGTACTTC
CSARSSGTSYEQYF
>TRBV5-1|many|TRBJ1-4|TRBD1
TGCGCCAGCAGCTGGGACAGTGTCGAAGAAAAACTGTTTTTT
CASSWDSVEEKLFF
>TRBV21-1|many|TRBJ1-1|-
TGTGCCAGCAGCATGGAGGACAGGCGGCCCATGAACACTGAAGCTTTCTTT
CASSMEDRRPMNTEAFF
>TRBV20-1|many|TRBJ1-3|TRBD1
TGCAGTGCTAGCCATTTCGGGACAGCCTCTTCTGGAAACACCATATATTTT
CSASHFGTASSGNTIYF
>TRBV5-1|-|TRBJ2-3|TRBD2
TGCGCCAGCAGCTTGGCCAGCGGGGGCACAGATACGCAGTATTTT
CASSLASGGTDTQYF
>TRBV9|-|TRBJ2-7|TRBD1
TGTGCCAGCAACGCCGGACAGGGAGAGCACGAGCAGTACTTC
CASNAGQGEHEQYF
>TRBV11-2|few|TRBJ2-5|TRBD2
TGTGCCAGCAGCCCCAAGGCCCCCCTTAGAACGGGGGGGCATGAGACCCAGTACTTC
CASSPKAPLRTGGHETQYF
>TRBV20-1|many|TRBJ2-5|-
TGCAGTGCTAGACTAACCCAGCGTCAAGAGACCCAGTACTTC
CSARLTQRQETQYF
>TRBV14|few|TRBJ2-5|TRBD2
TGTGCCAGCAGCCAAGTGCGGGGGGGCCGGGAGACCCAGTACTTC
CASSQVRGGRETQYF
>TRBV4-1|few|TRBJ1-2|-
TGCGCCAGCAGCCAAGATCATTCAGGCGTGGGCTACACCTTC
CASSQDHSGVGYTF
>TRBV4-1|many|TRBJ1-1|-
TGCGCCAGCAGCTCCTCAGTGAACACTGAAGCTTTCTTT
CASSSSVNTEAFF
>TRBV20-1|few|TRBJ2-2|TRBD2
TGCAGTGCCAAAGCGGGGGTGATCACCGGGGAGCTGTTTTTT
CSAKAGVITGELFF
>TRBV7-8|few|TRBJ2-1|-
TGTGCCAGCAGCTTGCAGGTAGGGAACGAGCAGTTCTTC
CASSLQVGNEQFF
>TRBV27|-|TRBJ2-4|-
TGTGCCAGCAGTTTATCTGCCTTCAAAAACATTCAGTACTTC
CASSLSAFKNIQYF
>TRBV3-1|-|TRBJ1-4|-
TGTGCCAGCTGGCAGGCCGGCGAAAAACTGTTTTTT
CASWQAGEKLFF
>TRBV5-1|few|TRBJ2-7|TRBD2
TGCGCCAGCAGCTCACCGGGACTAGCGGGGGGGAGCTCCTACGAGCAGTACTTC
CASSSPGLAGGSSYEQYF
>TRBV12-3/TRBV12-4|many|TRBJ2-7|TRBD1
TGTGCCAGCAGGGGACAGGACTCCTACGAGCAGTACTTC
CASRGQDSYEQYF
>TRBV28|-|TRBJ2-1|-
TGTGCCAGCAGTTGGGGCACATACAATGAGCAGTTCTTC
CASSWGTYNEQFF
>TRBV11-2|few|TRBJ2-7|TRBD2
TGTGCCAGCAGCCTACTAGCGGGAGGCGGGGAGCAGTACTTC
CASSLLAGGGEQYF
>TRBV9|many|TRBJ1-1|-
TGTGCCAGCAGCGTAGCGGTGGGTTGGAACACTGAAGCTTTCTTT
CASSVAVGWNTEAFF
>TRBV2|-|TRBJ2-7|-
TGTGCCAGCAGGATCCCCGCAGGGAGCTCCTACGAGCAGTACTTC
CASRIPAGSSYEQYF
>TRBV12-5|few|TRBJ1-1|-
TGTGCTAGTGGTTTGGTACTGGAGAACACTGAAGCTTTCTTT
CASGLVLENTEAFF
>TRBV18|-|TRBJ2-6|-
TGTGCCAGCTCACCATATCCAGGTGAGAAATCTGGGGCCAACGTCCTGACTTTC
CASSPYPGEKSGANVLTF
>TRBV10-3|once|TRBJ1-2|-
TGTGCCATCGATCCAGAACCTAACTATGGCTACACCTTC
CAIDPEPNYGYTF
>TRBV20-1|-|TRBJ2-1|-
TGCAGTGCTAGAGTGGCGGGACAGCAACTCAATGAGCAGTTCTTC
CSARVAGQQLNEQFF
>TRBV4-1|many|TRBJ1-6|-
TGCGCCAGCAGCCAAGACAGAAATTCACCCCTCCACTTT
CASSQDRNSPLHF
>TRBV6-1|-|TRBJ2-1|TRBD1
TGTGCCAGCAGGGAGGACAGGGCTGGCTCCTACAATGAGCAGTTCTTC
CASREDRAGSYNEQFF
>TRBV20-1|-|TRBJ2-1|TRBD2
TGCAGTGCTAGAGCGACTAGCGGGGGGTTCAATGAGCAGTTCTTC
CSARATSGGFNEQFF
>TRBV20-1|many|TRBJ1-2|-
TGCAGTGCTAGAGGGAGGTTGGGTGTCAGCTATGGCTACACCTTC
CSARGRLGVSYGYTF
>TRBV4-1|-|TRBJ2-1|-
TGCGCCAGCAGCCACGGGACGTACAATGAGCAGTTCTTC
CASSHGTYNEQFF
>TRBV2|-|TRBJ2-5|-
TGTGCCAGCAGTGAAAGACTGTACCAAGAGACCCAGTACTTC
CASSERLYQETQYF
>TRBV5-1|-|TRBJ2-1|-
TGCGCCAGCAGCGAGGGGACCATTTACAATGAGCAGTTCTTC
CASSEGTIYNEQFF
>TRBV9|-|TRBJ2-1|-
TGTGCCAGCAGCGTAGATGGCCGGAGCTCCTACAATGAGCAGTTCTTC
CASSVDGRSSYNEQFF
>TRBV7-8|few|TRBJ2-7|TRBD1
TGTGCCAGCAGCTCCCCCGAGGACAGGGGCGTTAGGGAGCAGTACTTC
CASSSPEDRGVREQYF
>TRBV9|-|TRBJ1-1|-
TGTGCCAGCAGCGTAGATTCGGGGAACACTGAAGCTTTCTTT
CASSVDSGNTEAFF
>TRBV5-1|-|TRBJ2-7|TRBD1
TGCGCCAGCAGCCAGCCGGGACAGGTTTACGAGCAGTACTTC
CASSQPGQVYEQYF
>TRBV7-9|few|TRBJ2-5|TRBD2
TGTGCCAGCAGTAAACTAGCGGGAGGGGCCCAAGAGACCCAGTACTTC
CASSKLAGGAQETQYF
>TRBV27|many|TRBJ2-5|-
TGTGCCAGCAGTTTTGTCAGATCTGAGACCCAGTACTTC
CASSFVRSETQYF
>TRBV5-1|-|TRBJ1-1|-
TGCGCCAGCAGCCGTCAGGTGGGCGGAAACACTGAAGCTTTCTTT
CASSRQVGGNTEAFF
>TRBV30|-|TRBJ2-5|TRBD2
TGTGCCTGGAGTGCCCTGACTAGCGGGGGCGGGGAGACCCAGTACTTC
CAWSALTSGGGETQYF
>TRBV30|many|TRBJ2-1|-
TGTGCCAACCGGGCCTTGGAGCACAATGAGCAGTTCTTC
CANRALEHNEQFF
>TRBV19|-|TRBJ2-7|-
TGTGCCAGTAGCAAGGACGGTTTCTACGAGCAGTACTTC
CASSKDGFYEQYF
>TRBV11-2|many|TRBJ1-1|-
TGTGCCAGCAGCCCGGGAATCGTTGAAGCTTTCTTT
CASSPGIVEAFF
>TRBV20-1|few|TRBJ1-1|-
TGCAGTGCTAGATACCAAGGCACGGGGTACGCTGAAGCTTTCTTT
CSARYQGTGYAEAFF
>TRBV18|-|TRBJ1-1|-
TGTGCCAGCTCACCGCCGGGCAGACAGAACACTGAAGCTTTCTTT
CASSPPGRQNTEAFF